The T cell receptor (beta chain) under discussion was sequenced for a study of T and B cells in COVID-19 patients. As for the study in general: Peripheral blood came from COVID-19 patients with active infection or after recovery.

The V end was cut by 8 bases, the J end by 2 bases, with 14 bases between. CDR3 length: 14 amino acids. Germline lookup yields CDR1 MDHEN and CDR2 SYDVKM. Each TRB amplification used roughly 230-550 ng of genomic DNA from blood. Multiplex PCR with BIOMED2 TRB-A/B primer pools amplified TRB rearrangements. TCRdb used MiXCR to reprocess the multiplex PCR reads, holding one entry per CDR3 protein. The sample holds a few thousand distinct CDR3 sequences, approximately 23% seen once. Sample: blood. The receptor comes from a human donor with active COVID-19. This chain links TRBV28 with TRBJ2-3; D unclear. The CDR3 region is CASASAALTDTQYF. The CDR3 DNA reads as TGTGCCAGCGCCTCCGCGGCACTCACAGATACGCAGTATTTT.